The subject of this entry is one T cell receptor (beta chain). Its antigen remains unknown. These data originate in a study of T cells and Merkel cell carcinoma outcomes. Study outcomes and limitations: Repertoire plus T-cell density reportedly predicted Merkel cell carcinoma outcomes.

This CDR3 is 12 amino acids long. Germline V CDR1 and CDR2: SNHLY, FYNNEI. V was shortened by 7 bases and J by 7 bases, with 11 bases between the two germline ends. Using immunoSEQ multiplex PCR, the repertoire was profiled, and TCRdb retains in-frame clones only, with some absent. The table includes around 1,800 clones, about 91% detected once. This TCR derives from a human donor with Merkel cell carcinoma. The J gene is TRBJ2-1, the V gene TRBV2; D is undetermined. Sequences were obtained from tumor tissue from Merkel cell carcinoma. CDR3 sequence (DNA): TGTGCCAGCATCCGATTTGGGAATGAGCAGTTCTTC. The encoded protein is CASIRFGNEQFF.